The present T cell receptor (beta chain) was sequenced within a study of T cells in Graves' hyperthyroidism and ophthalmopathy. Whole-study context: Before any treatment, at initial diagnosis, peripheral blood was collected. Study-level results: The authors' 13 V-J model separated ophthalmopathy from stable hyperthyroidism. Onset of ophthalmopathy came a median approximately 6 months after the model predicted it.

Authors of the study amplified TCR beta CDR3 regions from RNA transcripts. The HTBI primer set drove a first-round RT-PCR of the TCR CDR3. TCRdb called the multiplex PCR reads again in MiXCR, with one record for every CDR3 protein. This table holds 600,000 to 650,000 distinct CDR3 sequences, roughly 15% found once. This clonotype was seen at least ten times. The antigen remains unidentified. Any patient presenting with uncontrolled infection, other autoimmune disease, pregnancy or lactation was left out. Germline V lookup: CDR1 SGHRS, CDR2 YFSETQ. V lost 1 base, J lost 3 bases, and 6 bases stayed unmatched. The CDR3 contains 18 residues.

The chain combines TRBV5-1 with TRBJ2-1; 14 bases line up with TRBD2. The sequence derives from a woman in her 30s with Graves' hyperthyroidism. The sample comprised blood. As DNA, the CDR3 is TGCGCCAGCAGCTTGAGAGGGACTAGCGGGAGAGTCTACAATGAGCAGTTCTTC. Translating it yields CASSLRGTSGRVYNEQFF. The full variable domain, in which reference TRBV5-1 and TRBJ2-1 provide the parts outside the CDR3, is KAGVTQTPRYLIKTRGQQVTLSCSPISGHRSVSWYQQTPGQGLQFLFEYFSETQRNKGNFPGRFSGRQFSNSRSEMNVSTLELGDSALYLCASSLRGTSGRVYNEQFFGPGTRLTVL.